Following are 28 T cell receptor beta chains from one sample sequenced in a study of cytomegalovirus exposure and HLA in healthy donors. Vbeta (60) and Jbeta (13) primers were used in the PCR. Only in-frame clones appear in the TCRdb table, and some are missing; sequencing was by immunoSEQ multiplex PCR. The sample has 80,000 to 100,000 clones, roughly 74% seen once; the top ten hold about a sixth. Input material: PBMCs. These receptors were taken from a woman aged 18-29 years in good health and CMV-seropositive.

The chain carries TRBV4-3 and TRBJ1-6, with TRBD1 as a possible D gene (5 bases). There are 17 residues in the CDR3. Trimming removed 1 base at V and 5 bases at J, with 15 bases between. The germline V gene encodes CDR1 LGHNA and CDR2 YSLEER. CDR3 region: CASSQVVFGTDNSPLHF. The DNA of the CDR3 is TGCGCCAGCAGCCAAGTGGTCTTCGGGACTGATAATTCACCCCTCCACTTT.

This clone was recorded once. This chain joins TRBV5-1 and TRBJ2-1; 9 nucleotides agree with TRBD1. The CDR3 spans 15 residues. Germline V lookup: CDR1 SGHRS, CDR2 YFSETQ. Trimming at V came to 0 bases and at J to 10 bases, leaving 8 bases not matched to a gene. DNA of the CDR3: TGCGCCAGCAGCTTGGGCCACAGGGGGCTAAGAGAGCAGTTCTTC. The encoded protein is CASSLGHRGLREQFF.

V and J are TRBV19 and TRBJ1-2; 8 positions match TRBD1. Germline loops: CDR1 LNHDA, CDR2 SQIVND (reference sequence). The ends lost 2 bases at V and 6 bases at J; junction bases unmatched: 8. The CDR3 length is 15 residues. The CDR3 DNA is TGTGCCAGTAGTATAAGGCAGGGGGCAGAGGATGGCTACACCTTC. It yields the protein CASSIRQGAEDGYTF.

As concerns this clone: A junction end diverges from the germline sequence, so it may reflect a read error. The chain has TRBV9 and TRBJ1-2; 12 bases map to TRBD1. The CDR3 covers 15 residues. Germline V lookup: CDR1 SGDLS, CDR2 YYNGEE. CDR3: CASSAAGQGAYVYTF. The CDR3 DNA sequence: TGTGCCAGCAGCGCCGCGGGACAGGGGGCTTATGTCTACACCTTC.

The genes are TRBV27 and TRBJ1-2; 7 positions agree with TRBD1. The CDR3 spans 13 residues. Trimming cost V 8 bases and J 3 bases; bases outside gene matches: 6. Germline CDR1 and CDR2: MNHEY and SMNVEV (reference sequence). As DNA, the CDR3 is TGTGCCAGCCGGGCAGGACAGGACTATGGCTACACCTTC. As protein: CASRAGQDYGYTF.

The CDR3 spells CASSLAGGRETQYF. In DNA, the CDR3 is TGTGCCAGCAGCTTAGCGGGAGGTAGGGAGACCCAGTACTTC. The chain couples TRBV7-9 to TRBJ2-5; tentative D call: TRBD2 (6 bases). V was pared by 0 bases and J by 5 bases, with 10 bases between. CDR1 is SEHNR and CDR2 is FQNEAQ in the germline V gene (reference sequence). The CDR3 is made up of 14 amino acids.

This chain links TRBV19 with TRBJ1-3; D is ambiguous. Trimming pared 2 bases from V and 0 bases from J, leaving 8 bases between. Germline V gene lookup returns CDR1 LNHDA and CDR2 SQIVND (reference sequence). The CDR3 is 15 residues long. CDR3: CASSIYRSSGNTIYF. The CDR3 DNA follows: TGTGCCAGTAGTATATATAGGAGCTCTGGAAACACCATATATTTT.

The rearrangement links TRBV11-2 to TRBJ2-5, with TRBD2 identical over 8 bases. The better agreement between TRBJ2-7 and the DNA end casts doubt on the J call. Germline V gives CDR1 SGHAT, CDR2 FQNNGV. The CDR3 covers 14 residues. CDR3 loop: CASSLNLGLGEQYF. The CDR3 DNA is TGTGCCAGCAGCCTCAACTTGGGACTAGGCGAGCAGTACTTC.

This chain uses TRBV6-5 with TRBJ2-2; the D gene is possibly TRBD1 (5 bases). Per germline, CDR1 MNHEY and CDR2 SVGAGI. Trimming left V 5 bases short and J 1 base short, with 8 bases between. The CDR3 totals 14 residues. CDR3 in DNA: TGTGCCAGCAGTCGCGACAGGAACACCGGGGAGCTGTTTTTT. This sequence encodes CASSRDRNTGELFF.

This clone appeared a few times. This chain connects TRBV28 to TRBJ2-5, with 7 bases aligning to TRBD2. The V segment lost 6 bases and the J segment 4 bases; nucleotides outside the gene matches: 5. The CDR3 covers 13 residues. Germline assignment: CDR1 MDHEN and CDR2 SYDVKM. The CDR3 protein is CASRNPSGETQYF. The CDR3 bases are TGTGCCAGCAGGAACCCTAGCGGAGAGACCCAGTACTTC.

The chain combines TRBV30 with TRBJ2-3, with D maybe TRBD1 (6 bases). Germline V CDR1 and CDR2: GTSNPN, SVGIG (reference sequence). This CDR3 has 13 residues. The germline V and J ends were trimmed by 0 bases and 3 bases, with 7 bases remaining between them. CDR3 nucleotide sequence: TGTGCCTGGAGTGTGGGGGCAACAGATACGCAGTATTTT. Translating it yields CAWSVGATDTQYF.

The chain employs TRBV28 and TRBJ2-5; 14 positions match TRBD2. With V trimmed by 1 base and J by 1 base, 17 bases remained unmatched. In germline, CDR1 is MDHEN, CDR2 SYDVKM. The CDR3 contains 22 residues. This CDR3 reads CASSLSTHTRLAGGPPQETQYF. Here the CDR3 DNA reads TGTGCCAGCAGTTTATCGACCCACACCCGACTAGCGGGAGGGCCCCCCCAAGAGACCCAGTACTTC.

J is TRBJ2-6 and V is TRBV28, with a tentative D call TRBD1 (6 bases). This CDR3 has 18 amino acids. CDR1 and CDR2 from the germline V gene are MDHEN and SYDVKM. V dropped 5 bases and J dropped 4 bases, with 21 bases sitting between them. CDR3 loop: CASSAGQGTGTGANVLTF. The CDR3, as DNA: TGTGCCAGCAGTGCTGGTCAGGGGACCGGTACCGGGGCCAACGTCCTGACTTTC.

For the CDR3, the DNA is TGCGCCAGCAGCCAAGTGCGCGGGGACCTGAACACTGAAGCTTTCTTT. Protein sequence: CASSQVRGDLNTEAFF. The genes are TRBV4-3 and TRBJ1-1; perhaps TRBD1 as D (5 bases). The CDR3 has 16 residues. Germline V gene data show CDR1 as LGHNA and CDR2 as YSLEER. Trimming took off 1 base at V and 0 bases at J, with 12 bases between the two ends.

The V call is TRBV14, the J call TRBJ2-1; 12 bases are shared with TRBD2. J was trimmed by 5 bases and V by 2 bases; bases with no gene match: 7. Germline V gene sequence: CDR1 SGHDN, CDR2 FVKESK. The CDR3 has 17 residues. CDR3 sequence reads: CASSQRRTSGMNNEQFF. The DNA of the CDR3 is TGTGCCAGCAGCCAAAGGAGGACTAGCGGGATGAACAATGAGCAGTTCTTC.

For the CDR3, the DNA is TGTGCCAGCAGCGTGGGGGGGGAAGAGACCCAGTACTTC. It encodes CASSVGGEETQYF. The V call is TRBV9, the J call TRBJ2-5; 7 bases agree with TRBD2. V was pared by 2 bases and J by 3 bases, with 1 base of the junction left unmatched. Germline V gene data show CDR1 as SGDLS and CDR2 as YYNGEE. This CDR3 is 13 amino acids long. The variable domain in full, with the rest retrieved from reference TRBV9 and TRBJ2-5, is DSGVTQTPKHLITATGQRVTLRCSPRSGDLSVYWYQQSLDQGLQFLIQYYNGEERAKGNILERFSAQQFPDLHSELNLSSLELGDSALYFCASSVGGEETQYFGPGTRLLVL.

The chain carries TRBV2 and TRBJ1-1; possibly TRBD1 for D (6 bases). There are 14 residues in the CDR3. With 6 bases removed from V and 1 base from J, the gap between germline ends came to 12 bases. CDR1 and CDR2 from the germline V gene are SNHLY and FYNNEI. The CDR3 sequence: CASRGRGGNTEAFF. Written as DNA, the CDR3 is TGTGCCAGCAGGGGTAGGGGGGGGAACACTGAAGCTTTCTTT.

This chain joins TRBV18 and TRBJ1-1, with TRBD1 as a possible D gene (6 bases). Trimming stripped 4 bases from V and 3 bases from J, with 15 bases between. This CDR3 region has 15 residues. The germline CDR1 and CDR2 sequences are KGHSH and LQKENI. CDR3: CASSRLDRFYTEAFF. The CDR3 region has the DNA TGTGCCAGCTCACGACTCGACAGGTTTTACACTGAAGCTTTCTTT.

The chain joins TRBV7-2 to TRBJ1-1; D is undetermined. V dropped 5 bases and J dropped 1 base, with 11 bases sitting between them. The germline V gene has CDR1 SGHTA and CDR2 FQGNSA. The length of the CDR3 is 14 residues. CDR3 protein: CASSPSWRNTEAFF. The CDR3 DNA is TGTGCCAGCAGCCCCTCTTGGAGGAACACTGAAGCTTTCTTT.

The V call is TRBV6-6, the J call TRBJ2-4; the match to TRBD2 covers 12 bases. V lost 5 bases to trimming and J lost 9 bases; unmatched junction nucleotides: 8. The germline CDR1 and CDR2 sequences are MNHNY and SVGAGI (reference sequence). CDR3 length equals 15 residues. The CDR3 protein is CASSRLAGEYVIQYF. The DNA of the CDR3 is TGTGCCAGCAGTCGACTAGCGGGAGAGTACGTCATTCAGTACTTC.

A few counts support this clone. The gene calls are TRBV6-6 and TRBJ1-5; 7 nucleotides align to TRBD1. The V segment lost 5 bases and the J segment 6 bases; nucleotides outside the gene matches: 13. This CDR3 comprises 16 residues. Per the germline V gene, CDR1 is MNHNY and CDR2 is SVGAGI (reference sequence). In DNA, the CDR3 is TGTGCCAGCAGTACGAATCGACAGGGCGACGGTCAGCCCCAGCATTTT. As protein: CASSTNRQGDGQPQHF.

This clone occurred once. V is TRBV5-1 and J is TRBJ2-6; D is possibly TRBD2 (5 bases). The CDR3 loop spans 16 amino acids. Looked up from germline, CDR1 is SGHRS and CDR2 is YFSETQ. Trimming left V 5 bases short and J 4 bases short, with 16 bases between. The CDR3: CASSPSGPGGANVLTF. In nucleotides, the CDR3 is TGCGCCAGCAGTCCCAGTGGACCGGGGGGGGCCAACGTCCTGACTTTC.

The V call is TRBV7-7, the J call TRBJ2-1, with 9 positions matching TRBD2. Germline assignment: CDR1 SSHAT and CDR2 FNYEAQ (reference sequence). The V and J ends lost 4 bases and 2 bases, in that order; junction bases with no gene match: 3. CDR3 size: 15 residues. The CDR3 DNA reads TGTGCCAGCAGCTCCAAGCGGGGGGCCTACAATGAGCAGTTCTTC. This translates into CASSSKRGAYNEQFF.

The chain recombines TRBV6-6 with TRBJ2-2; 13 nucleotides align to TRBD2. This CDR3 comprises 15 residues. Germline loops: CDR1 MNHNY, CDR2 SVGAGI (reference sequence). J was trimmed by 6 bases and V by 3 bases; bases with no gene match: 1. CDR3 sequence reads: CASSYTSGGAGELFF. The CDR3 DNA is TGTGCCAGCAGTTATACTAGCGGGGGGGCCGGGGAGCTGTTTTTT.

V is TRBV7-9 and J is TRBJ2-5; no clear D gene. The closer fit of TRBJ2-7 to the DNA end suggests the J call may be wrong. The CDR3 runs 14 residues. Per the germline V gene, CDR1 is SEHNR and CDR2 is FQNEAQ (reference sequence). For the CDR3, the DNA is TGTGCCAGCAGCTTAGGACGGCAAAACTACGAGCAGTACTTC. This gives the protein CASSLGRQNYEQYF.

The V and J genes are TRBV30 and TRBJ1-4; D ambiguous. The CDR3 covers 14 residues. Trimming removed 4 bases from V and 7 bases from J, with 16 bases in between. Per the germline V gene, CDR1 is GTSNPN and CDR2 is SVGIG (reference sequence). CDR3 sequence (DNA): TGTGCCTGGAACCAAAACCTGCCGGGTGAAAAACTGTTTTTT. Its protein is CAWNQNLPGEKLFF.

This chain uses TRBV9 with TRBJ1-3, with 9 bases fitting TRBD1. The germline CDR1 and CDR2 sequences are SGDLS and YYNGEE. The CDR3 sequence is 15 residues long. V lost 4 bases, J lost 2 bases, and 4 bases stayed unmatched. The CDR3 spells CASSPDRGAGNTIYF. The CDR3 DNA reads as TGTGCCAGCAGCCCGGACAGGGGAGCTGGAAACACCATATATTTT.

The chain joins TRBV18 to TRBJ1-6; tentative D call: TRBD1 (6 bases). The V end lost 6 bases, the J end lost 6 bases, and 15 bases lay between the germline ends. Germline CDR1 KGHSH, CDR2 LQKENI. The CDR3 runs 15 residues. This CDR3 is CASSPDRNGNSPLHF. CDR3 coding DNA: TGTGCCAGCTCCCCCGACAGGAACGGTAATTCACCCCTCCACTTT.